The 26 T cell receptor beta chains below were found in one sample sequenced in a study of graft-versus-host responses after intestinal transplantation. Generated by immunoSEQ multiplex PCR, the TCRdb table keeps only in-frame clones and is missing some. The sample holds tens of thousands of clones, about 90% seen once. Material: PBMCs, obtained nearly 670 days after intestinal transplant. The receptors here all came from a human patient who received an intestinal transplant, so some T cells may come from the graft donor.

The chain employs TRBV7-9 and TRBJ1-6, with D perhaps matching TRBD1 (6 bases). This CDR3 is 16 amino acids long. Germline V CDR1 and CDR2: SEHNR, FQNEAQ (reference sequence). Trimming cost V 5 bases and J 7 bases, with 18 bases left between them. The CDR3 bases are TGTGCCAGCAGCGCCGGTGGGGGCAGGACCAATTCACCCCTCCACTTT. Encoded protein: CASSAGGGRTNSPLHF. Drawing the rest from reference TRBV7-9 and TRBJ1-6, the complete variable domain is DTGVSQNPRHKITKRGQNVTFRCDPISEHNRLYWYRQTLGQGPEFLTYFQNEAQLEKSRLLSDRFSAERPKGSFSTLEIQRTEQGDSAMYLCASSAGGGRTNSPLHFGNGTRLTVT.

In its sample, this clone was seen once. The V gene is TRBV27, the J gene TRBJ2-3; possibly TRBD1 for D (6 bases). Germline V gene data show CDR1 as MNHEY and CDR2 as SMNVEV (reference sequence). V was clipped by 5 bases and J by 1 base, with 25 bases between them. This CDR3 is built from 19 residues. The CDR3 DNA is TGTGCCAGCAGTCCCCCTCCCTTGACAGGACCCCTCGGCACAGATACGCAGTATTTT. It specifies CASSPPPLTGPLGTDTQYF.

V usage is TRBV4-1 and J usage is TRBJ2-3; D not resolved. V was shortened by 4 bases and J by 6 bases, with 11 bases between the two germline ends. The CDR3 runs to 13 residues. The germline V gene has CDR1 MGHRA and CDR2 YSYEKL. For the CDR3, the DNA is TGCGCCAGCAGCCCGATAGGGTCGGATACGCAGTATTTT. It encodes CASSPIGSDTQYF.

The rearrangement joins TRBV7-8 to TRBJ2-5; D is unresolved. The CDR3 runs 15 residues. The ends were cut back, 5 bases at V and 1 base at J, with 14 bases in the middle. Germline V CDR1 and CDR2: SGHVS, FQNEAQ. The CDR3 DNA sequence: TGTGCCAGCAGCCGGCGCTACGGTGGCCAAGAGACCCAGTACTTC. It translates to CASSRRYGGQETQYF.

The CDR3 protein is CASSVGQGALWTQYF. In DNA form, the CDR3 reads TGTGCCAGCAGCGTAGGACAGGGGGCGCTGTGGACCCAGTACTTC. V usage is TRBV9 and J usage is TRBJ2-5; 10 nucleotides agree with TRBD1. The CDR3 contains 15 residues. Trimming at V came to 0 bases and at J to 7 bases, leaving 6 bases not matched to a gene. The germline V gene has CDR1 SGDLS and CDR2 YYNGEE. Combining the CDR3 with reference TRBV9 and TRBJ2-5 gives the whole variable domain DSGVTQTPKHLITATGQRVTLRCSPRSGDLSVYWYQQSLDQGLQFLIQYYNGEERAKGNILERFSAQQFPDLHSELNLSSLELGDSALYFCASSVGQGALWTQYFGPGTRLLVL.

V and J are TRBV7-2 and TRBJ2-3, with D possibly TRBD2 on 5 matching bases. Trimming cost V 1 base and J 6 bases, with 8 bases left between them. The germline V gene has CDR1 SGHTA and CDR2 FQGNSA. The CDR3 length is 13 residues. The CDR3 DNA follows: TGTGCCAGCAGCTTAGAACGCGGGGATACGCAGTATTTT. It specifies CASSLERGDTQYF.

On this clone itself: Other DNA variants within this sample encode the same CDR3. For the CDR3, the DNA is TGTGCCAGCAGCGTATCCACAGATACGCAGTATTTT. Its protein product is CASSVSTDTQYF. The chain couples TRBV9 to TRBJ2-3; no clear D. Germline CDR1 reads SGDLS; CDR2 reads YYNGEE. The V and J ends lost 1 base and 2 bases respectively, with 2 bases between them. The CDR3 sequence is 12 residues long.

V is TRBV29-1 and J is TRBJ2-3, with 9 bases identical to TRBD2. The CDR3 has 14 residues. Trimming removed 6 bases from V and 6 bases from J; junction bases left unmatched: 10. The germline V gene encodes CDR1 SQVTM and CDR2 ANQGSEA. CDR3 bases: TGCAGCGTACGCCCCCGACTAGCGGCGGATACGCAGTATTTT. This gives the protein CSVRPRLAADTQYF.

The rearrangement uses TRBV25-1 and TRBJ1-1, with 7 bases matching TRBD1. The germline V gene has CDR1 MGHDK and CDR2 SYGVNS. V gave up 2 bases and J gave up 3 bases; unmatched junction bases: 6. This CDR3 is built from 15 residues. CDR3 DNA sequence: TGTGCCAGCAGTGAAGGGGACAGCAGATACACTGAAGCTTTCTTT. Protein product: CASSEGDSRYTEAFF. Filled out from reference TRBV25-1 and TRBJ1-1, the complete variable domain reads EADIYQTPRYLVIGTGKKITLECSQTMGHDKMYWYQQDPGMELHLIHYSYGVNSTEKGDLSSESTVSRIRTEHFPLTLESARPSHTSQYLCASSEGDSRYTEAFFGQGTRLTVV.

V gene TRBV4-1 combines with J gene TRBJ1-2; D call uncertain. Trimming pared 0 bases from V and 8 bases from J, leaving 7 bases between. Germline loops: CDR1 MGHRA, CDR2 YSYEKL. CDR3 size: 12 residues. The CDR3 loop is CASSQEEEGYTF. CDR3 coding DNA: TGCGCCAGCAGCCAAGAAGAAGAAGGCTACACCTTC.

The chain links TRBV5-4 to TRBJ2-1, with a tentative D call TRBD2 (5 bases). The germline gives CDR1 SGHNT, CDR2 YYREEE (reference sequence). This CDR3 is 13 amino acids long. Trimming pared 4 bases from V and 8 bases from J, leaving 13 bases between. This chain's CDR3 is CASSKEVGYEQFF. For the CDR3, the DNA is TGTGCCAGCAGCAAGGAGGTTGGGTATGAGCAGTTCTTC.

The CDR3 reads CASSDSGTASEQFF. DNA for the CDR3: TGTGCCAGCAGCGATTCCGGGACAGCGAGTGAGCAGTTCTTC. The chain links TRBV5-6 to TRBJ2-1; TRBD1 agrees at 7 bases. Per germline, CDR1 SGHDT and CDR2 YYEEEE. Germline trimming cut 4 bases from V and 9 bases from J; bases unmatched to any gene: 10. The CDR3 has 14 amino acids.

CDR3 residues: CSVGGGRDEQFF. CDR3 nucleotide sequence: TGCAGCGTTGGAGGGGGCAGGGATGAGCAGTTCTTC. The chain recombines TRBV29-1 with TRBJ2-1, with 7 bases aligning to TRBD1. Germline assignment: CDR1 SQVTM and CDR2 ANQGSEA. This CDR3 comprises 12 residues. V shed 4 bases and J 8 bases; nucleotides not matched to a gene: 5.

J is TRBJ2-3 and V is TRBV9; 11 nucleotides line up with TRBD2. The CDR3 runs to 16 residues. V shed 3 bases and J 4 bases; nucleotides not matched to a gene: 7. CDR1 SGDLS and CDR2 YYNGEE come from the germline V gene. This CDR3 is CASSADQGLAADTQYF. Written as DNA, the CDR3 is TGTGCCAGCAGCGCAGACCAGGGACTAGCGGCAGATACGCAGTATTTT.

The V and J genes are TRBV6-1 and TRBJ1-3, with D hard to call. CDR1 and CDR2 (germline): MNHNS, SASEGT. The V gene lost 0 bases and the J gene lost 1 base, with 10 bases spanning the gap. The CDR3 totals 16 residues. The CDR3 region has the DNA TGTGCCAGCAGTGAAGCGGGGATCGCATCTGGAAACACCATATATTTT. Its translation: CASSEAGIASGNTIYF.

The rearrangement uses TRBV4-2 and TRBJ1-1, with 10 bases identical to TRBD1. Per the germline V gene, CDR1 is LGHNA and CDR2 is YNFKEQ. Trimming at V came to 4 bases and at J to 2 bases, leaving 10 bases not matched to a gene. The CDR3 has 17 residues. The chain's CDR3 is CASSPLSGTGVNTEAFF. The CDR3 region has the DNA TGTGCCAGCAGCCCTCTCTCCGGGACAGGGGTAAACACTGAAGCTTTCTTT.

The V gene is TRBV6-5, the J gene TRBJ2-3; D gene ambiguous. CDR3 length: 15 amino acids. In germline, CDR1 is MNHEY, CDR2 SVGAGI. The V and J ends lost 1 base and 6 bases respectively, with 14 bases between them. The DNA of the CDR3 is TGTGCCAGCAGTTACTTGGCTAGGCGAGAGGATACGCAGTATTTT. Amino acid sequence: CASSYLARREDTQYF.

The chain links TRBV5-6 to TRBJ1-2, with a weak D call TRBD1 (5 bases). V dropped 4 bases and J dropped 2 bases, with 9 bases sitting between them. The germline gives CDR1 SGHDT, CDR2 YYEEEE. CDR3 length: 13 amino acids. CDR3 in DNA: TGTGCCAGCAGCCGGGACCGGAACTATGGCTACACCTTC. Translation gives CASSRDRNYGYTF.

The chain joins TRBV6-5 to TRBJ2-3; the D gene is possibly TRBD1 (5 bases). V shed 2 bases and J shed 2 bases, with 11 bases lying between them. This CDR3 region has 15 residues. The germline CDR1 and CDR2 sequences are MNHEY and SVGAGI. CDR3: CASSYGQGDTDTQYF. The DNA for the CDR3 is TGTGCCAGCAGTTACGGGCAGGGTGACACAGATACGCAGTATTTT.

V gene TRBV5-6 combines with J gene TRBJ1-1; D is ambiguous. Germline V gene sequence: CDR1 SGHDT, CDR2 YYEEEE. V was trimmed by 0 bases and J by 3 bases, leaving 6 bases between them. This CDR3 is 13 amino acids long. CDR3 DNA sequence: TGTGCCAGCAGCTTGGAGGCGGACACTGAAGCTTTCTTT. The encoded protein is CASSLEADTEAFF.

This clone was observed a few times. The chain carries TRBV4-1 and TRBJ1-2, with D possibly being TRBD1 (5 bases). Looked up from germline, CDR1 is MGHRA and CDR2 is YSYEKL. This CDR3 region has 14 residues. Trimming pared 4 bases from V and 2 bases from J, leaving 11 bases between. CDR3 in DNA: TGCGCCAGCAGCCCGACAGACGGCAACTATGGCTACACCTTC. This gives the protein CASSPTDGNYGYTF.

The gene calls are TRBV15 and TRBJ2-2, with no clear D. This CDR3 spans 15 amino acids. Deletions cut 1 base from V and 0 bases from J, with 6 bases between. Looked up from germline, CDR1 is LNHNV and CDR2 is YYDKDF (reference sequence). The CDR3: CATSRVGTNTGELFF. The CDR3 region has the DNA TGTGCCACCAGCAGAGTGGGGACGAACACCGGGGAGCTGTTTTTT.

The chain carries TRBV6-5 and TRBJ2-7; D uncertain. TRBJ2-5 explains the end of the DNA better; the J call may be wrong. The CDR3 covers 11 residues. From germline, CDR1 is MNHEY and CDR2 SVGAGI. CDR3 bases: TGTGCCAGCAGGCATCAAGAGACCCAGTACTTC. It is translated as CASRHQETQYF.

This chain uses TRBV5-5 with TRBJ2-1; perhaps TRBD1 as D (6 bases). The germline gives CDR1 SGHKS, CDR2 YYEKEE (reference sequence). The CDR3 is 17 amino acids. Trimming removed 4 bases from V and 0 bases from J, with 17 bases in between. The CDR3 nucleotides read TGTGCCAGCAGCCCGGACAGTTACTACTTCTCCTACAATGAGCAGTTCTTC. It translates to CASSPDSYYFSYNEQFF. The variable domain in full, with the rest retrieved from reference TRBV5-5 and TRBJ2-1, is DAGVTQSPTHLIKTRGQQVTLRCSPISGHKSVSWYQQVLGQGPQFIFQYYEKEERGRGNFPDRFSARQFPNYSSELNVNALLLGDSALYLCASSPDSYYFSYNEQFFGPGTRLTVL.

The gene calls are TRBV11-3 and TRBJ2-3; 9 positions match TRBD2. Trimming removed 5 bases from V and 0 bases from J; junction bases left unmatched: 9. The CDR3 sequence is 17 residues long. Germline CDR1 and CDR2: SGHNT and YENEEA. CDR3 sequence: CASSPILAGTSTDTQYF. CDR3 nucleotides: TGTGCCAGCAGCCCCATTCTAGCGGGGACTAGCACAGATACGCAGTATTTT.

By sample fraction, this clone is medium-sized. This sequence joins TRBV6-1 and TRBJ2-7; the match to TRBD2 covers 9 bases. The CDR3 contains 15 residues. The ends lost 0 bases at V and 0 bases at J; junction bases unmatched: 0. Germline CDR1 is MNHNS and CDR2 is SASEGT. CDR3 protein: CASSEATSGSYEQYF. The CDR3 nucleotides read TGTGCCAGCAGTGAAGCGACTAGCGGCTCCTACGAGCAGTACTTC.